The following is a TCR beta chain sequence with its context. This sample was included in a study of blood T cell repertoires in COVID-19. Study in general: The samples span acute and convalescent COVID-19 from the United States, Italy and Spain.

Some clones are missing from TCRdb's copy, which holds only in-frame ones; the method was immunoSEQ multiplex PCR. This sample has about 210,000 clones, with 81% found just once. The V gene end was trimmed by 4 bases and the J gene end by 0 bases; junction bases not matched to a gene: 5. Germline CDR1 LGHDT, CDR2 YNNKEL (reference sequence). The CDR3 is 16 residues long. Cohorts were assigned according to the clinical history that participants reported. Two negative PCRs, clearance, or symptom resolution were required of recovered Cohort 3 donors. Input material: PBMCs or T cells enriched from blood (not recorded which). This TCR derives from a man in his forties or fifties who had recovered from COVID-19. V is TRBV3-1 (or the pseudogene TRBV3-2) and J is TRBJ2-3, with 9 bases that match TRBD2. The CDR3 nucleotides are TGTGCCAGCAGCCCACTAACTAGCGGGAGCACAGATACGCAGTATTTT. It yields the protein CASSPLTSGSTDTQYF.